This TCR beta chain was captured by sequencing in a study of T cell responses to AZD1222 COVID-19 vaccine. Overall study findings and caveats: At study baseline, merely roughly 6 AZD1222 recipients were seropositive. Unmutated variant regions reportedly attract nearly half of all spike-specific TCRs. Spike-wide vaccine-associated CD4 TCRs dominated at 160-218 and 743-854.

In regard to this clone: The antigen is not known.

The repertoire was sequenced with immunoSEQ multiplex PCR; TCRdb's copy has only in-frame clones and lacks some. The data show 180,000 or so clones, around 90% seen once. This material consisted of peripheral blood, taken 28 days after the second AZD1222 dose. The receptor was derived from an adult who received the AZD1222 COVID-19 vaccine.

The CDR3 is CASSQVFRGPNTEAFF. The DNA of the CDR3 is TGTGCCAGCAGCCAAGTGTTTCGGGGCCCGAACACTGAAGCTTTCTTT. The V call is TRBV3-1 (or the pseudogene TRBV3-2), the J call TRBJ1-1, with D tentatively TRBD1 (5 bases). CDR1 and CDR2 (germline): LGHDT, YNNKEL (reference sequence). V dropped 1 base and J dropped 1 base, with 13 bases sitting between them. The CDR3 contains 16 residues.